This TCR beta chain was profiled in a study of T cell responses to AZD1222 COVID-19 vaccine. Germline assignment: CDR1 MNHEY and CDR2 SVGAGI. V was trimmed by 0 bases and J by 4 bases, leaving 15 bases between them. The length of the CDR3 is 16 residues. Whole-study results and caveats: Sampling that yielded the repertoires occurred only after the peak T cell response.

Data came from immunoSEQ multiplex PCR; TCRdb stores just in-frame clones and leaves some out. The sample holds some 110,000 clones, 93% seen once. Of note for this clone: Its target is not known.

The input for sequencing was peripheral blood, taken on day 0 of AZD1222 vaccination. This chain joins TRBV6-5 and TRBJ1-2; D may be TRBD1 (5 bases). The source of this sequence is an adult in good health. This CDR3 reads CASSYSWGGSSYGYTF. CDR3 DNA sequence: TGTGCCAGCAGTTACTCGTGGGGGGGATCTTCCTATGGCTACACCTTC.